The 16 T cell receptor beta chains reported below all come from one sample, sequenced in a study of shared clonotypes between healthy human individuals. TCRdb's copy holds only in-frame clones and misses some; the assay was immunoSEQ multiplex PCR. The table records a few million clones, more than 85% of them present only once. The material sequenced was naive CD4+ T cells from PBMCs. Documented subset: CD45RA+ positively selected. The receptor set was obtained from a man aged 18 to 30 in good health. Some clones in this sample may be carry-over from other donors' samples.

This chain joins TRBV6-1 and TRBJ2-1; D is perhaps TRBD1 (5 bases). CDR3 length: 13 amino acids. The V end lost 3 bases, the J end lost 4 bases, and 7 bases lay between the germline ends. Germline V lookup: CDR1 MNHNS, CDR2 SASEGT. DNA for the CDR3: TGTGCCAGCAGTGACAGGGCTTACAATGAGCAGTTCTTC. Its protein product is CASSDRAYNEQFF.

This chain's CDR3 is CASREAGTTDTQYF. CDR3 DNA: TGTGCCAGCAGGGAAGCGGGAACTACAGATACGCAGTATTTT. The rearrangement joins TRBV28 to TRBJ2-3; 7 positions agree with TRBD2. Germline V gene data show CDR1 as MDHEN and CDR2 as SYDVKM. V lost 6 bases to trimming and J lost 3 bases; unmatched junction nucleotides: 6. CDR3 length equals 14 residues.

This rearrangement joins TRBV7-8 to TRBJ2-5; D is possibly TRBD2 (6 bases). Germline lookup yields CDR1 SGHVS and CDR2 FQNEAQ. V was clipped by 2 bases and J by 2 bases, with 9 bases between them. This CDR3 is built from 14 residues. Here the CDR3 reads CASSLLAGQETQYF. The CDR3, as DNA: TGTGCCAGCAGCTTATTGGCGGGACAAGAGACCCAGTACTTC.

V is TRBV7-9 and J is TRBJ2-1; 9 bases agree with TRBD1. The CDR3 spans 14 residues. Trimming took 8 bases from V and 4 from J; bases not matched to a gene: 6. Germline V gene data show CDR1 as SEHNR and CDR2 as FQNEAQ (reference sequence). The CDR3 reads CASLEDRGYNEQFF. CDR3 nucleotide sequence: TGTGCCAGCTTGGAGGACAGGGGTTACAATGAGCAGTTCTTC.

J is TRBJ2-7 and V is TRBV29-1, with D perhaps matching TRBD1 (6 bases). The germline V gene has CDR1 SQVTM and CDR2 ANQGSEA. This CDR3 has 13 amino acids. The ends were cut back, 4 bases at V and 0 bases at J, with 10 bases in the middle. The CDR3 here is CSVGDRYSYEQYF. For the CDR3, the DNA is TGCAGCGTTGGAGACAGGTACTCCTACGAGCAGTACTTC.

This clone was detected only a few times. The chain is built from TRBV7-3 and TRBJ1-5; no reliable D call. The CDR3 runs to 13 residues. Trimming shortened V by 3 bases and J by 7 bases, and 10 bases separated the two germline ends. Looked up from germline, CDR1 is SGHTA and CDR2 is FQGTGA. CDR3 region: CASSFQMGQPQHF. The CDR3 nucleotides read TGTGCCAGCAGCTTCCAGATGGGCCAGCCCCAGCATTTT.

This clone appeared once. The rearrangement joins TRBV6-5 to TRBJ2-3; 7 bases align to TRBD2. This CDR3 has 14 amino acids. Germline trimming cut 6 bases from V and 0 bases from J; bases unmatched to any gene: 3. CDR1 and CDR2 from the germline V gene are MNHEY and SVGAGI. CDR3 sequence reads: CASRRSGSTDTQYF. The CDR3 region has the DNA TGTGCCAGCAGGCGTAGCGGGAGCACAGATACGCAGTATTTT.

This chain connects TRBV7-9 to TRBJ1-1; D perhaps matches TRBD1 (5 bases). In germline, CDR1 is SEHNR, CDR2 FQNEAQ (reference sequence). V was trimmed by 6 bases and J by 10 bases, leaving 15 bases between them. The CDR3 sequence is 12 residues long. CDR3 loop: CASRANQGLAFF. In DNA form, the CDR3 reads TGTGCCAGCAGAGCAAACCAGGGACTAGCTTTCTTT.

The J gene is TRBJ2-4, the V gene TRBV6-1; 7 positions agree with TRBD1. The CDR3 has 14 amino acids. V gave up 4 bases and J gave up 6 bases; unmatched junction bases: 6. CDR1 and CDR2 (germline): MNHNS, SASEGT. The CDR3: CASSAQGLPNIQYF. As DNA, the CDR3 is TGTGCCAGCAGTGCACAGGGGCTACCAAACATTCAGTACTTC.

The DNA for the CDR3 is TGCGCCAGCGGCTTAGCGGGAGGGCCCCCGTTCTTC. Its protein product is CASGLAGGPPFF. The chain recombines TRBV10-2 with TRBJ2-1, with 11 nucleotides matching TRBD2. Per the germline V gene, CDR1 is WSHSY and CDR2 is SAAADI. The length of the CDR3 is 12 residues. Losses at the gene ends were 8 bases for V and 15 bases for J; bases not matched to a gene: 9.

V is TRBV19 and J is TRBJ2-5, with D possibly TRBD2 on 6 matching bases. The CDR3 is 16 amino acids. Germline V gene data show CDR1 as LNHDA and CDR2 as SQIVND (reference sequence). The V end was cut by 1 base, the J end by 7 bases, with 19 bases between. The CDR3 bases are TGTGCCAGTAGTATAGGATCCCGGGTGGGAGGTTCGACCCAGTACTTC. Translated, it gives CASSIGSRVGGSTQYF.

V is TRBV5-4 and J is TRBJ2-2; D gene uncertain. The CDR3 runs to 13 residues. Per the germline V gene, CDR1 is SGHNT and CDR2 is YYREEE (reference sequence). Trimming left V 2 bases short and J 4 bases short, with 6 bases between. The CDR3 sequence is CASSFGPTGELFF. CDR3 sequence (DNA): TGTGCCAGCAGCTTCGGCCCCACCGGGGAGCTGTTTTTT.

The rearrangement joins TRBV7-9 to TRBJ2-3; D unclear. The CDR3 runs to 15 residues. The V end lost 0 bases, the J end lost 3 bases, and 10 bases lay between the germline ends. The germline CDR1 and CDR2 sequences are SEHNR and FQNEAQ (reference sequence). The CDR3 bases are TGTGCCAGCAGCTTAGCCGGGCAATTTACAGATACGCAGTATTTT. This translates into CASSLAGQFTDTQYF.

The gene calls are TRBV21-1 and TRBJ1-1; the D call TRBD1 from the table was never checked on the DNA. TRBV21-1 is reported as a pseudogene. The CDR3 has 18 residues. Here the CDR3 DNA reads TGTGCCAGCAGCAAAGCTGGGACAGGGAGGTCCTTGAACACTGAAGCTTTCTTT. It codes for CASSKAGTGRSLNTEAFF.

The rearrangement uses TRBV6-1 and TRBJ2-5; 7 nucleotides line up with TRBD1. Germline CDR1 reads MNHNS; CDR2 reads SASEGT. The V segment lost 9 bases and the J segment 2 bases; nucleotides outside the gene matches: 6. The CDR3 contains 13 residues. The CDR3 DNA reads as TGTGCCAGTAAAGGACAGGAGCAAGAGACCCAGTACTTC. Amino acids: CASKGQEQETQYF.

With regard to this clone: Because the CDR3 is missing its conserved closing phenylalanine or tryptophan, this is likely a read error. It is unclear where the CDR3 begins or ends on the DNA, so no DNA is shown, and the CDR3 is as TCRdb lists it. The V and J genes are TRBV9 and TRBJ1-1. In germline, CDR1 is SGDLS, CDR2 YYNGEE. 12 amino acids form the CDR3, both terminal residues included. This chain's CDR3 is CASSLGGLHLAI.